This T cell receptor (beta chain) appears in the sequencing data of a study of T cell changes during pregnancy in multiple sclerosis. Trimming cost V 2 bases and J 12 bases, with 9 bases left between them. This CDR3 comprises 12 residues. Germline values: CDR1 SGHRS, CDR2 YFSETQ. Profiled with immunoSEQ multiplex PCR; TCRdb holds only in-frame clones, not every one. The data show about 39,000 clones, with 90% to 95% seen just once and about 0.37% held by the top ten. Sequencing used CD4+ T cells from peripheral blood mononuclear cells, obtained after pregnancy. The receptor's source is a female donor with multiple sclerosis, enrolled in a pregnancy study. The chain carries TRBV5-1 and TRBJ1-6; D is unclear. CDR3 sequence: CASSLELGPLHF. As DNA, the CDR3 is TGCGCCAGCAGCTTAGAACTTGGACCCCTCCACTTT.